This T cell receptor (beta chain) was found in a study of blood T cell repertoires in COVID-19. Across the study: The samples span acute and convalescent COVID-19 from the United States, Italy and Spain. Sample material is recorded as cDNA or gDNA derived from T cells, B-cell-depleted T cells, or PBMCs.

V gave up 1 base and J gave up 7 bases; unmatched junction bases: 6. CDR3 length: 15 residues. CDR1 is SGHTA, CDR2 FQGTGA, per germline. Clones were read by immunoSEQ multiplex PCR, and TCRdb kept only the in-frame ones, dropping some. Here the sample spans under 150,000 clones, 85% being singletons. Sequenced material: peripheral blood. The chain joins TRBV7-3 to TRBJ2-1; 8 nucleotides align to TRBD2. The sequence was obtained from a human donor in a cohort sampled during active COVID-19. CDR3 amino acids: CASSLRIGGANEQFF. The CDR3 region has the DNA TGTGCCAGCAGCTTAAGGATCGGGGGGGCTAATGAGCAGTTCTTC.